Each of the 10 T cell receptor beta chains below was sequenced from the same sample in a study of T-cell memory formation after mild COVID-19. Using its own MiXCR run on the 5' RACE reads, TCRdb lists one record per CDR3 protein. Among around 500,000 distinct CDR3 sequences listed, approximately 18% were seen once. The sequencing sample was made of PBMCs or a T cell subset sorted from them (not recorded which). These receptors originate from an adult woman who had mild COVID-19 (a few samples of this study predate the infection). Cell type and time point are not known.

This clonotype was seen at least ten times. This rearrangement joins TRBV2 to TRBJ1-1; TRBD1 is a possible D gene (5 bases). The length of the CDR3 is 16 residues. V lost 1 base, J lost 2 bases, and 14 bases lay in between. Germline-derived CDR1 and CDR2 are SNHLY and FYNNEI. CDR3 protein: CASSEGLGRSNTEAFF. The CDR3 coding sequence is TGTGCCAGCAGTGAAGGGTTGGGGCGGAGTAACACTGAAGCTTTCTTT.

The chain has TRBV29-1 and TRBJ1-4, with D possibly TRBD1 on 6 matching bases. Trimming removed 6 bases at V and 4 bases at J, with 24 bases between. The CDR3 totals 17 residues. CDR1 is SQVTM, CDR2 ANQGSEA, per germline. CDR3 sequence reads: CSVRERVMSRGNEKLFF. Written as DNA, the CDR3 is TGCAGCGTCCGAGAGAGAGTGATGTCCAGGGGTAATGAAAAACTGTTTTTT.

There are a few counts of this clonotype. The chain is built from TRBV7-8 and TRBJ2-5, with a possible D match to TRBD1 (5 bases). This CDR3 has 16 amino acids. Germline V gives CDR1 SGHVS, CDR2 FQNEAQ. V lost 1 base and J 5 bases, leaving 17 bases between the germline ends. CDR3 loop: CASSLELGLGAETQYF. Written as DNA, the CDR3 is TGTGCCAGCAGCTTAGAATTAGGTTTAGGGGCGGAGACCCAGTACTTC. Based on the CDR3 plus reference TRBV7-8 and TRBJ2-5, the full variable domain is GAGVSQSPRYKVAKRGQDVALRCDPISGHVSLFWYQQALGQGPEFLTYFQNEAQLDKSGLPSDRFFAERPEGSVSTLKIQRTQQEDSAVYLCASSLELGLGAETQYFGPGTRLLVL.

The CDR3 protein is CASSFDGTGADTQYF. CDR3 coding DNA: TGTGCCAGCAGCTTTGATGGGACAGGGGCAGATACGCAGTATTTT. The chain is built from TRBV7-3 and TRBJ2-3, with TRBD1 matching over 10 bases. Unmatched junction bases numbered 4, after V lost 3 bases and J lost 4 bases. CDR3 length equals 15 residues. Per the germline V gene, CDR1 is SGHTA and CDR2 is FQGTGA.

The rearrangement uses TRBV7-8 and TRBJ2-1; 11 positions match TRBD2. The trim removed 11 bases at V and 4 bases at J, leaving 10 bases unmatched. The CDR3 contains 15 residues. Germline V gene lookup returns CDR1 SGHVS and CDR2 FQNEAQ. The CDR3 coding sequence is TGTGCCGGATCCCACCGACTAGCGGGATACAATGAGCAGTTCTTC. Its protein is CAGSHRLAGYNEQFF.

The chain carries TRBV5-4 and TRBJ2-5; weak D call: TRBD1 (6 bases). The V end lost 0 bases, the J end lost 5 bases, and 17 bases lay between the germline ends. Looked up from germline, CDR1 is SGHNT and CDR2 is YYREEE (reference sequence). The CDR3 length is 16 residues. Written as DNA, the CDR3 is TGTGCCAGCAGCTTGGCCGCACAGGGCCCACGGGAGACCCAGTACTTC. Its translation: CASSLAAQGPRETQYF. Based on the CDR3 plus reference TRBV5-4 and TRBJ2-5, the full variable domain is ETGVTQSPTHLIKTRGQQVTLRCSSQSGHNTVSWYQQALGQGPQFIFQYYREEENGRGNFPPRFSGLQFPNYSSELNVNALELDDSALYLCASSLAAQGPRETQYFGPGTRLLVL.

This clonotype was counted only a few times. The CDR3 coding sequence is TGCGCCAGCAGCTTGGATGCGGGAGGGCCAAATACGCAGTATTTT. Translating it yields CASSLDAGGPNTQYF. The J gene is TRBJ2-3, the V gene TRBV5-1; TRBD2 agrees at 9 bases. Germline CDR1 SGHRS, CDR2 YFSETQ. The J segment lost 7 bases and the V segment lost 0 bases, leaving 6 bases of the junction unmatched. CDR3 length equals 15 residues. The full variable domain, its missing parts supplied by reference TRBV5-1 and TRBJ2-3, is KAGVTQTPRYLIKTRGQQVTLSCSPISGHRSVSWYQQTPGQGLQFLFEYFSETQRNKGNFPGRFSGRQFSNSRSEMNVSTLELGDSALYLCASSLDAGGPNTQYFGPGTRLTVL.

The rearrangement uses TRBV7-2 and TRBJ2-1; 8 positions agree with TRBD2. The CDR3 runs 14 residues. V was clipped by 3 bases and J by 8 bases; unmatched bases: 6. Per the germline V gene, CDR1 is SGHTA and CDR2 is FQGNSA. This chain's CDR3 is CASSFYGGLDEQFF. The DNA of the CDR3 is TGTGCCAGCAGCTTTTATGGGGGACTAGATGAGCAGTTCTTC. Full variable domain (remainder filled in from reference TRBV7-2 and TRBJ2-1): GAGVSQSPSNKVTEKGKDVELRCDPISGHTALYWYRQSLGQGLEFLIYFQGNSAPDKSGLPSDRFSAERTGGSVSTLTIQRTQQEDSAVYLCASSFYGGLDEQFFGPGTRLTVL.

The chain uses TRBV5-6 and TRBJ1-3; D is ambiguous. The CDR3 length is 16 residues. The germline V gene has CDR1 SGHDT and CDR2 YYEEEE. V lost 1 base, J lost 0 bases, and 11 bases lay in between. The CDR3 region is CASSLRWLRSGNTIYF. The DNA for the CDR3 is TGTGCCAGCAGCTTGCGATGGCTTCGCTCTGGAAACACCATATATTTT. Filled out from reference TRBV5-6 and TRBJ1-3, the complete variable domain reads DAGVTQSPTHLIKTRGQQVTLRCSPKSGHDTVSWYQQALGQGPQFIFQYYEEEERQRGNFPDRFSGHQFPNYSSELNVNALLLGDSALYLCASSLRWLRSGNTIYFGEGSWLTVV.

This chain uses TRBV5-6 with TRBJ2-1, with TRBD1 identical over 7 bases. Trimming cost V 5 bases and J 4 bases; bases outside gene matches: 6. Per germline, CDR1 SGHDT and CDR2 YYEEEE. The CDR3 runs to 14 residues. The CDR3 reads CASRLGQVYNEQFF. The CDR3 DNA sequence: TGTGCCAGCAGATTAGGACAGGTTTACAATGAGCAGTTCTTC.